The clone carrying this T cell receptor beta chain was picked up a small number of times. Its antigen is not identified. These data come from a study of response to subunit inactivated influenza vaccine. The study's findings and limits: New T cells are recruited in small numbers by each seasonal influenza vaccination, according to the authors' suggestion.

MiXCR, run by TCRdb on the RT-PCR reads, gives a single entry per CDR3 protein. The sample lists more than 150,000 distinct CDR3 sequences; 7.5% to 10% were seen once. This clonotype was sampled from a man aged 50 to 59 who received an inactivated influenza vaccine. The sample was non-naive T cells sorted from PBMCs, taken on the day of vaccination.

CDR3 sequence: CASSSRPTALSGANVLTF. DNA for the CDR3: TGCGCCAGCAGCTCGCGACCGACTGCGCTCTCTGGGGCCAACGTCCTGACTTTC. The chain couples TRBV5-1 to TRBJ2-6, with D hard to call. The CDR3 covers 18 residues. Germline-derived CDR1 and CDR2 are SGHRS and YFSETQ. The germline V and J ends were trimmed by 3 bases and 0 bases, with 16 bases remaining between them.